This T cell receptor beta chain was recorded in a study of T cell changes during pregnancy in multiple sclerosis. The repertoire was sequenced with immunoSEQ multiplex PCR; TCRdb's copy has only in-frame clones and lacks some. The table has 40,000 to 50,000 clones, about 90% seen once; the top ten hold more than 8.5%. This specimen was CD8+ T cells from peripheral blood mononuclear cells, taken after pregnancy. The receptor's source is a female donor with multiple sclerosis, enrolled in a pregnancy study.

The CDR3 DNA sequence: TGTGCCTCCGGGAGGGACCAAGAGACCCAGTACTTC. Translated, it gives CASGRDQETQYF. The rearrangement uses TRBV7-9 and TRBJ2-5, with 8 positions matching TRBD2. V shed 11 bases and J 0 bases; nucleotides not matched to a gene: 2. Germline V lookup: CDR1 SEHNR, CDR2 FQNEAQ (reference sequence). The CDR3 covers 12 residues.